One and the same sample provided the 31 T cell receptor beta chains below, sequenced in a study of T cell responses to AZD1222 COVID-19 vaccine. Measured with immunoSEQ multiplex PCR; TCRdb has only the in-frame clones, and not every one. The repertoire holds 130,000 or so clones, with approximately 93% as singletons. The input for sequencing was peripheral blood, taken on day 0 of MenACWY control vaccination. These receptors were collected from an adult in good health.

The chain has TRBV9 and TRBJ2-1, with 10 bases aligning to TRBD2. This CDR3 is 13 amino acids long. CDR1 is SGDLS and CDR2 is YYNGEE in the germline V gene. The ends lost 5 bases at V and 10 bases at J; junction bases unmatched: 6. The CDR3 here is CASSLAGAGEQFF. CDR3 DNA: TGTGCCAGCAGTCTAGCGGGAGCGGGGGAGCAGTTCTTC.

The gene calls are TRBV24-1 and TRBJ1-1; TRBD1 aligns across 7 bases. CDR3 length equals 15 residues. The trim removed 2 bases at V and 3 bases at J, leaving 5 bases unmatched. Germline CDR1 KGHDR, CDR2 SFDVKD. The CDR3 loop reads CATSDSRQGDTEAFF. The CDR3 bases are TGTGCCACCAGTGATTCCCGGCAGGGGGACACTGAAGCTTTCTTT.

The chain carries TRBV7-6 and TRBJ1-6, with 7 bases aligning to TRBD1. After removal of 2 bases from V and 10 bases from J, the junction contained 5 bases not matched to a gene. The V gene's germline CDR1 is SGHVS and CDR2 FNYEAQ. The CDR3 contains 14 residues. CDR3 region: CASSLQGGGSPLHF. CDR3 bases: TGTGCCAGCAGCTTACAGGGGGGAGGGTCACCCCTCCACTTT.

The J gene is TRBJ1-1, the V gene TRBV27, with unresolved D. Germline assignment: CDR1 MNHEY and CDR2 SMNVEV (reference sequence). Between the trimmed V and J ends, which lost 7 bases and 4 bases, there was a span of 16 bases. The CDR3 extends over 14 amino acids. The CDR3 bases are TGTGCCAGCACGCCGCGGGCCCGGGGCACTGAAGCTTTCTTT. Its protein is CASTPRARGTEAFF.

The V and J genes are TRBV5-1 and TRBJ1-1, with D perhaps TRBD1 (5 bases). The V end was cut by 4 bases, the J end by 1 base, with 11 bases between. Germline V gene data show CDR1 as SGHRS and CDR2 as YFSETQ. The CDR3 loop spans 14 amino acids. The CDR3 nucleotides are TGCGCCAGCAGCCTGAATACAGGGAACACTGAAGCTTTCTTT. Residues: CASSLNTGNTEAFF. The variable domain in full, with the rest retrieved from reference TRBV5-1 and TRBJ1-1, is KAGVTQTPRYLIKTRGQQVTLSCSPISGHRSVSWYQQTPGQGLQFLFEYFSETQRNKGNFPGRFSGRQFSNSRSEMNVSTLELGDSALYLCASSLNTGNTEAFFGQGTRLTVV.

This rearrangement joins TRBV6-5 to TRBJ2-7; D is perhaps TRBD2 (6 bases). The CDR3 has 15 amino acids. V lost 6 bases and J 5 bases, leaving 20 bases between the germline ends. Per germline, CDR1 MNHEY and CDR2 SVGAGI. CDR3 sequence reads: CASRPPGGFANEQYF. Here the CDR3 DNA reads TGTGCCAGCAGGCCTCCCGGGGGATTCGCGAACGAGCAGTACTTC.

V and J are TRBV21-1 and TRBJ2-7. TRBV21-1 has pseudogene status. The CDR3 has 17 amino acids. The DNA for the CDR3 is TGTGCCAGCAGCGGCCGGGGGCGCCCCCACTACTACTACGAGCAGTACTTC. Protein product: CASSGRGRPHYYYEQYF.

This rearrangement joins TRBV29-1 to TRBJ1-2; D may be TRBD1 (6 bases). The CDR3 totals 14 residues. Germline V lookup: CDR1 SQVTM, CDR2 ANQGSEA. Between the trimmed V and J ends, which lost 0 bases and 4 bases, there was a span of 12 bases. This CDR3 is CSVEDPRGGYGYTF. CDR3 in DNA: TGCAGCGTTGAAGATCCCAGGGGTGGCTATGGCTACACCTTC.

The CDR3 DNA reads as TGTGCCAGCAGCTTAGGCCACGGGGCTAACGAAGAGACCCAGTACTTC. Its protein is CASSLGHGANEETQYF. The chain combines TRBV11-2 with TRBJ2-5; D tentatively fits TRBD1 or TRBD2 (5 bases each). The CDR3 loop spans 16 amino acids. Germline CDR1 is SGHAT and CDR2 is FQNNGV. The germline V and J ends were trimmed by 1 base and 3 bases, with 15 bases remaining between them. Full variable domain (missing parts from reference TRBV11-2 and TRBJ2-5): EAGVAQSPRYKIIEKRQSVAFWCNPISGHATLYWYQQILGQGPKLLIQFQNNGVVDDSQLPKDRFSAERLKGVDSTLKIQPAKLEDSAVYLCASSLGHGANEETQYFGPGTRLLVL.

The chain joins TRBV6-5 to TRBJ2-1, with D unresolved. Germline V gene sequence: CDR1 MNHEY, CDR2 SVGAGI. The CDR3 consists of 14 residues. V lost 0 bases, J lost 8 bases, and 11 bases lay in between. CDR3 residues: CASSYSIQIDEQFF. CDR3 in DNA: TGTGCCAGCAGTTACTCGATCCAGATCGATGAGCAGTTCTTC.

V is TRBV27 and J is TRBJ1-2, with D maybe TRBD1 (5 bases). Germline V lookup: CDR1 MNHEY, CDR2 SMNVEV (reference sequence). The V and J ends lost 8 bases and 4 bases respectively, with 26 bases between them. This CDR3 is 17 amino acids long. CDR3 residues: CASGSSFSDGAIYGYTF. The CDR3 nucleotides are TGTGCCAGCGGCTCAAGTTTTTCCGACGGGGCAATCTATGGCTACACCTTC.

The chain recombines TRBV5-4 with TRBJ1-5; perhaps TRBD1 as D (5 bases). Looked up from germline, CDR1 is SGHNT and CDR2 is YYREEE (reference sequence). V was cut by 2 bases and J by 3 bases, with 12 bases left in between. The CDR3 is 15 amino acids. The CDR3 spells CASSFGQGPNQPQHF. The CDR3 DNA reads as TGTGCCAGCAGCTTCGGGCAGGGACCCAATCAGCCCCAGCATTTT.

This clone was counted once. The CDR3 here is CASSPAGTGGTGELFF. DNA for the CDR3: TGTGCCAGCTCACCCGCCGGGACAGGGGGCACCGGGGAGCTGTTTTTT. The chain employs TRBV18 and TRBJ2-2; 11 bases map to TRBD1. The V segment lost 3 bases and the J segment 4 bases; nucleotides outside the gene matches: 4. The CDR3 has 16 residues. CDR1 and CDR2 from the germline V gene are KGHSH and LQKENI.

This chain joins TRBV6-2 or TRBV6-3 and TRBJ1-1; D ambiguous. Trimming cost V 2 bases and J 9 bases, with 16 bases left between them. The CDR3 extends over 14 amino acids. Germline loops: CDR1 MNHEY, CDR2 SVGEGT. The CDR3 region has the DNA TGTGCCAGCAGTTACGTTGGCTACCCTCTCAAAGCTTTCTTT. Translating it yields CASSYVGYPLKAFF.

The V gene is TRBV5-1, the J gene TRBJ1-2; D possibly corresponds to TRBD1 (6 bases). The CDR3 has 14 amino acids. Trimming cost V 2 bases and J 6 bases, with 14 bases left between them. Germline V gene sequence: CDR1 SGHRS, CDR2 YFSETQ. The CDR3 nucleotides read TGCGCCAGCAGCTTCGGCTGGCAGGGGCATGGCTACACCTTC. Translated, it gives CASSFGWQGHGYTF.

This clone occurred once. The gene calls are TRBV5-1 and TRBJ2-6, with D unclear. CDR3 length: 16 residues. Germline CDR1 SGHRS, CDR2 YFSETQ. Trimming took off 5 bases at V and 0 bases at J, with 12 bases between the two ends. CDR3 residues: CASSPRVSSGANVLTF. The CDR3 DNA is TGCGCCAGCAGTCCTAGGGTAAGCTCTGGGGCCAACGTCCTGACTTTC.

The V gene is TRBV5-4, the J gene TRBJ1-1, with a weak D call TRBD1 (6 bases). This CDR3 has 11 residues. Germline CDR1 and CDR2: SGHNT and YYREEE (reference sequence). Between the trimmed V and J ends, which lost 4 bases and 10 bases, there was a span of 11 bases. DNA for the CDR3: TGTGCCAGCAGCCTAGGGACACGAGCTTTCTTT. As protein: CASSLGTRAFF.

This sequence joins TRBV5-5 and TRBJ1-3; D unclear. V lost 1 base, J lost 0 bases, and 14 bases lay in between. Germline V lookup: CDR1 SGHKS, CDR2 YYEKEE (reference sequence). This CDR3 has 17 amino acids. CDR3 bases: TGTGCCAGCAGCTTGAATCGGGGTTTAAGCTCTGGAAACACCATATATTTT. Translation gives CASSLNRGLSSGNTIYF.

The gene calls are TRBV7-9 and TRBJ1-2; D uncertain. V was cut by 2 bases and J by 6 bases, with 10 bases left in between. This CDR3 spans 13 amino acids. Germline V gene lookup returns CDR1 SEHNR and CDR2 FQNEAQ (reference sequence). CDR3 protein: CASSLISSDGYTF. The CDR3 DNA sequence: TGTGCCAGCAGCTTAATATCCTCGGATGGCTACACCTTC.

The gene calls are TRBV5-1 and TRBJ2-3; D call uncertain. The V and J ends lost 1 base and 2 bases respectively, with 2 bases between them. The CDR3 covers 12 residues. Germline CDR1 reads SGHRS; CDR2 reads YFSETQ. In DNA form, the CDR3 reads TGCGCCAGCAGCTTGAACACAGATACGCAGTATTTT. It translates to CASSLNTDTQYF. The whole variable domain, filled in from reference TRBV5-1 and TRBJ2-3, reads KAGVTQTPRYLIKTRGQQVTLSCSPISGHRSVSWYQQTPGQGLQFLFEYFSETQRNKGNFPGRFSGRQFSNSRSEMNVSTLELGDSALYLCASSLNTDTQYFGPGTRLTVL.

This clone occurred once. The V gene is TRBV30, the J gene TRBJ2-1, with TRBD2 matching 10 bases. Unmatched junction bases numbered 3, after V lost 5 bases and J lost 5 bases. Germline CDR1 is GTSNPN and CDR2 is SVGIG (reference sequence). The CDR3 is 13 residues long. The CDR3 protein is CAWRGLANNEQFF. CDR3 in DNA: TGTGCCTGGCGGGGACTAGCGAACAATGAGCAGTTCTTC.

V is TRBV7-8 and J is TRBJ1-1; D unclear. Trimming pared 1 base from V and 1 base from J, leaving 10 bases between. From germline, CDR1 is SGHVS and CDR2 FQNEAQ. The CDR3 runs to 15 residues. The CDR3 DNA sequence: TGTGCCAGCAGCTTAGGTGCAGCTGAGAACACTGAAGCTTTCTTT. Its translation is CASSLGAAENTEAFF.

The chain carries TRBV4-2 and TRBJ2-2; D is perhaps TRBD2 (6 bases). Per the germline V gene, CDR1 is LGHNA and CDR2 is YNFKEQ. CDR3 length: 16 amino acids. V was trimmed by 0 bases and J by 1 base, leaving 9 bases between them. The CDR3 sequence: CASSQDSGGNTGELFF. CDR3 DNA: TGTGCCAGCAGCCAAGATTCCGGGGGGAACACCGGGGAGCTGTTTTTT.

The CDR3 loop is CASSYPGLAGVNEQFF. Here the CDR3 DNA reads TGTGCCAGCAGTTACCCGGGACTAGCGGGAGTTAATGAGCAGTTCTTC. The genes are TRBV6-5 and TRBJ2-1; 14 bases are shared with TRBD2. The V gene end was trimmed by 2 bases and the J gene end by 7 bases; junction bases not matched to a gene: 4. Looked up from germline, CDR1 is MNHEY and CDR2 is SVGAGI. This CDR3 region has 16 residues.

The CDR3 DNA sequence: TGCAGTGCTATGGGGGGAGCTGAAGCTTTCTTT. Its translation: CSAMGGAEAFF. J is TRBJ1-1 and V is TRBV20-1; TRBD1 is a possible D gene (5 bases). This CDR3 has 11 amino acids. Trimming removed 4 bases from V and 6 bases from J, with 9 bases in between. Looked up from germline, CDR1 is DFQATT and CDR2 is SNEGSKA (reference sequence).

The CDR3: CASSFVGANVLTF. For the CDR3, the DNA is TGTGCCAGCAGTTTTGTTGGGGCCAACGTCCTGACTTTC. The chain couples TRBV12-3 or TRBV12-4 to TRBJ2-6; the D is unclear. CDR3 size: 13 residues. The V end lost 3 bases, the J end lost 3 bases, and 3 bases lay between the germline ends.

This rearrangement joins TRBV14 to TRBJ2-5, with D perhaps matching TRBD2 (5 bases). Deletions cut 2 bases from V and 1 base from J, with 14 bases between. The CDR3 is 16 residues long. The germline V gene has CDR1 SGHDN and CDR2 FVKESK. The CDR3 loop is CASSQPGRRLQETQYF. As DNA, the CDR3 is TGTGCCAGCAGCCAACCGGGAAGGAGGCTCCAAGAGACCCAGTACTTC.

The chain links TRBV5-5 to TRBJ1-2; TRBD1 agrees at 7 bases. The CDR3 sequence is 13 residues long. V was pared by 4 bases and J by 2 bases, with 2 bases of the junction left unmatched. Germline CDR1 reads SGHKS; CDR2 reads YYEKEE (reference sequence). The CDR3 DNA sequence: TGTGCCAGCAGCCAGGACAGGAACTATGGCTACACCTTC. Protein product: CASSQDRNYGYTF.

In DNA, the CDR3 is TGTGCCAGCAGCAAGGACAGGAGCTCCTATAATTCACCCCTCCACTTT. Translation gives CASSKDRSSYNSPLHF. The chain is built from TRBV21-1 and TRBJ1-6; TRBD1, the table's D call, was not compared with the DNA. TRBV21-1 is a listed pseudogene. CDR3 length: 16 residues.

The chain uses TRBV9 and TRBJ1-6; D gene unclear. The CDR3 has 15 amino acids. CDR1 is SGDLS, CDR2 YYNGEE, per germline. Trimming took off 4 bases at V and 8 bases at J, with 16 bases between the two ends. The CDR3 loop reads CASSQTWGEYSPLHF. The DNA of the CDR3 is TGTGCCAGCAGCCAAACATGGGGAGAGTATTCACCCCTCCACTTT.

The chain employs TRBV10-3 and TRBJ1-2; D call uncertain. Per germline, CDR1 ENHRY and CDR2 SYGVKD. The CDR3 extends over 11 amino acids. V lost 6 bases and J 4 bases, leaving 6 bases between the germline ends. The CDR3 DNA reads as TGTGCCATCAGGGAAGTCTATGGCTACACCTTC. As protein: CAIREVYGYTF.